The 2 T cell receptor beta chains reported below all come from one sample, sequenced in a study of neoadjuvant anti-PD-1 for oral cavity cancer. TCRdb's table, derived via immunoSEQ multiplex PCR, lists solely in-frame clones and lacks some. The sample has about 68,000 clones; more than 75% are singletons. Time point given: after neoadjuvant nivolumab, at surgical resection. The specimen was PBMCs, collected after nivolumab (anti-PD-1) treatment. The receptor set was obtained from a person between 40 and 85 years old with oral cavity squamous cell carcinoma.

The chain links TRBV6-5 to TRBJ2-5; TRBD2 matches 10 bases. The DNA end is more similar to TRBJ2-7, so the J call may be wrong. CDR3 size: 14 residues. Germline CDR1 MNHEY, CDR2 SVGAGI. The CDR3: CASSSSGRAYEQYF. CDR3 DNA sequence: TGTGCCAGCAGTTCGAGCGGGAGGGCCTACGAGCAGTACTTC.

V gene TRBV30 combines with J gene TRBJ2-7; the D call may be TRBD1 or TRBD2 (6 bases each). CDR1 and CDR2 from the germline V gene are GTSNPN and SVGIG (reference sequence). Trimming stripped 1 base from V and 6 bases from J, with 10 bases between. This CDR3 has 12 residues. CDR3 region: CAWSDGGPEQYF. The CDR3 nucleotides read TGTGCCTGGAGTGATGGGGGGCCCGAGCAGTACTTC.